The clone carrying this T cell receptor (beta chain) came up a few times. These data are taken from a study of beta chain features in type 1 diabetes. Since all of the isolated RNA was reverse transcribed, expressed TCRB transcripts were what got sequenced. Some clones are missing from TCRdb's copy, which holds only in-frame ones; the method was immunoSEQ multiplex PCR. The data contain hundreds of thousands of clones, about a sixth of them singletons. The CDR3 has 15 residues. Germline V gene data show CDR1 as SQVTM and CDR2 as ANQGSEA. Trimming took 6 bases from V and 1 from J; bases not matched to a gene: 7.

This sequence joins TRBV29-1 and TRBJ2-1; 9 nucleotides align to TRBD2. This TCR was sampled from a woman in her late teens or twenties in good health. The sample taken for sequencing was naive CD4+ T cells from blood. The CDR3, as DNA: TGCAGCGTAGTGAGCGGGAGGTCGTCCTACAATGAGCAGTTCTTC. The encoded protein is CSVVSGRSSYNEQFF.